This T cell receptor (beta chain) is drawn from a study of blood T cell repertoires in COVID-19. Across the study: Samples of COVID-19 (acute and convalescent) were obtained from the United States, Italy and Spain. Sources were T cells, B-cell-depleted T cells, or PBMCs; the material itself was cDNA or gDNA.

The CDR3 contains 17 residues. Germline lookup yields CDR1 SGHVS and CDR2 FNYEAQ. V was clipped by 1 base and J by 1 base, with 15 bases between them. Assay used: immunoSEQ multiplex PCR; TCRdb lists only in-frame clones, some missing. The sample lists approximately 220,000 clones, under 90% seen once, with less than 6.5% in the top ten. This receptor was taken from a woman aged 55-75 years who had recovered from COVID-19. The chain links TRBV7-6 to TRBJ2-3; D remains ambiguous. Sequencing was done on a sample of peripheral blood. CDR3 nucleotide sequence: TGTGCCAGCAGCTTAGAGGTGGCGGTGTGGGGCACAGATACGCAGTATTTT. As protein: CASSLEVAVWGTDTQYF.